This TCR beta chain came from a study of Graves' ophthalmopathy and Graves' hyperthyroidism. Scientists amplified the TCR beta CDR3 regions from RNA transcripts. First-round RT-PCR used HTBI primers; second-round multiplex PCR followed. TCRdb fed the multiplex PCR reads into MiXCR, producing one record per CDR3 protein. Here the sample spans 900,000 to 1,200,000 distinct CDR3 sequences, less than 45% being singletons. Other autoimmune disease, uncontrolled infection, pregnancy and lactation led to exclusion. CDR3 length: 15 amino acids. The V and J ends lost 0 bases and 2 bases respectively, with 12 bases between them. Germline V CDR1 and CDR2: SGHRS, YFSETQ. This clonotype was detected many times.

The chain combines TRBV5-1 with TRBJ2-7; maybe TRBD1 (5 bases). This TCR derives from an adult man with Graves' hyperthyroidism. The sequenced material came from peripheral blood or thyroid tissue (not recorded which). The chain's CDR3 is CASSLASQGPYEQYF. The CDR3 DNA reads TGCGCCAGCAGCTTGGCCAGTCAGGGCCCCTACGAGCAGTACTTC.